This T cell receptor (beta chain) was identified in a study of cytomegalovirus exposure and HLA in healthy donors. The overall study: It was reported in a later analysis that the same platform had been used for the roughly 110 validation repertoires as for the 666 first-cohort repertoires.

A word on this clone: Its antigen is not known.

Using immunoSEQ multiplex PCR, the repertoire was profiled, and TCRdb retains in-frame clones only, with some absent. The sample yields 200,000 or so clones, roughly 88% seen once. Regarding the study as a whole: Researchers catalogued under 200 TCR beta chains as cytomegalovirus-associated. The study found most TCR sequences rare, yet found some public TCRs in many donors. In vitro testing confirmed a few CMV-associated chains as specific for CMV antigens.

The receptor's source is a woman aged 18-29 years in good health and CMV-seronegative. Sequencing used PBMCs.

In nucleotides, the CDR3 is TGCGCCAGCAGCTTATCCCCTGACAGGGGTCGCGAAAAACTGTTTTTT. Encoded protein: CASSLSPDRGREKLFF. The V gene is TRBV5-1, the J gene TRBJ1-4; 8 bases line up with TRBD1. The germline V gene has CDR1 SGHRS and CDR2 YFSETQ. The ends lost 2 bases at V and 8 bases at J; junction bases unmatched: 11. The CDR3 spans 16 residues.